The 19 T cell receptor beta chains reported below all come from one sample, sequenced in a study of long-term antiretroviral therapy in people with HIV. This was the immunoSEQ v3.0 assay at survey level. Here immunoSEQ multiplex PCR was the method, and the copy in TCRdb shows in-frame clones only, minus some. Of just over 35,000 clones in the sample, about four fifths are singletons; the top ten hold 5.5% to 7.5%. This sample comprised unsorted PBMCs, obtained 0.6 years after starting antiretroviral therapy. The origin of the receptors is a young man with HIV.

The chain carries TRBV27 and TRBJ2-7; 10 nucleotides match TRBD2. Germline V lookup: CDR1 MNHEY, CDR2 SMNVEV (reference sequence). The CDR3 sequence is 16 residues long. Trimming at V came to 8 bases and at J to 4 bases, leaving 14 bases not matched to a gene. CDR3 sequence reads: CASQQAGLAGVYEQYF. The CDR3 DNA reads TGTGCCAGCCAACAAGCCGGGCTAGCGGGAGTGTACGAGCAGTACTTC.

This chain joins TRBV7-3 and TRBJ2-2; 12 bases map to TRBD2. CDR1 is SGHTA, CDR2 FQGTGA, per germline. This CDR3 is 14 amino acids long. V shed 6 bases, J shed 6 bases, and the junction held 2 bases outside the gene matches. The CDR3 nucleotides read TGTGCCAGCAGGCTAGCGGGAGGGCCCGGGGAGCTGTTTTTT. Protein product: CASRLAGGPGELFF.

The gene calls are TRBV7-9 and TRBJ2-1, with D possibly matching TRBD2 (5 bases). Trimming cost V 0 bases and J 14 bases, with 11 bases left between them. The CDR3 length is 12 residues. Looked up from germline, CDR1 is SEHNR and CDR2 is FQNEAQ (reference sequence). CDR3 sequence (DNA): TGTGCCAGCAGCTTAGCGCTGGGGAGTGAGTTCTTC. Protein sequence: CASSLALGSEFF. Filled out from reference TRBV7-9 and TRBJ2-1, the complete variable domain reads DTGVSQNPRHKITKRGQNVTFRCDPISEHNRLYWYRQTLGQGPEFLTYFQNEAQLEKSRLLSDRFSAERPKGSFSTLEIQRTEQGDSAMYLCASSLALGSEFFGPGTRLTVL.

The chain carries TRBV2 and TRBJ1-4; D is possibly TRBD1 (6 bases). This CDR3 region has 15 residues. Deletions cut 0 bases from V and 8 bases from J, with 13 bases between. Germline values: CDR1 SNHLY, CDR2 FYNNEI. CDR3 sequence reads: CASSEARGGREKLFF. Here the CDR3 DNA reads TGTGCCAGCAGTGAAGCACGAGGGGGAAGAGAAAAACTGTTTTTT. The variable domain in full, completed from reference TRBV2 and TRBJ1-4, reads EPEVTQTPSHQVTQMGQEVILRCVPISNHLYFYWYRQILGQKVEFLVSFYNNEISEKSEIFDDQFSVERPDGSNFTLKIRSTKLEDSAMYFCASSEARGGREKLFFGSGTQLSVL.

The rearrangement joins TRBV7-2 to TRBJ2-7, with TRBD2 identical over 9 bases. This CDR3 has 14 residues. Germline values: CDR1 SGHTA, CDR2 FQGNSA. The junction had 4 bases not matched to a gene; V was cut back by 7 bases and J by 0 bases. The CDR3 is CASKTTSGSYEQYF. In DNA, the CDR3 is TGTGCCAGCAAAACGACTAGCGGCTCCTACGAGCAGTACTTC.

V gene TRBV7-2 combines with J gene TRBJ1-1; D is perhaps TRBD1 (6 bases). The germline gives CDR1 SGHTA, CDR2 FQGNSA. V lost 5 bases and J lost 3, with 10 bases in between. The CDR3 has 13 residues. Here the CDR3 reads CASSVQGYTEAFF. For the CDR3, the DNA is TGTGCCAGCAGCGTACAGGGATACACTGAAGCTTTCTTT. Using reference TRBV7-2 and TRBJ1-1 for the parts outside the CDR3, the full variable domain is GAGVSQSPSNKVTEKGKDVELRCDPISGHTALYWYRQSLGQGLEFLIYFQGNSAPDKSGLPSDRFSAERTGGSVSTLTIQRTQQEDSAVYLCASSVQGYTEAFFGQGTRLTVV.

V gene TRBV9 combines with J gene TRBJ1-1; D is ambiguous. Trimming took off 7 bases at V and 0 bases at J, with 7 bases between the two ends. CDR1 is SGDLS, CDR2 YYNGEE, per germline. The CDR3 runs to 12 residues. The CDR3 region has the DNA TGTGCCAGCTCCAGGATGAACACTGAAGCTTTCTTT. Encoded protein: CASSRMNTEAFF.

The chain is built from TRBV11-2 and TRBJ2-7; 8 bases agree with TRBD2. The V gene's germline CDR1 is SGHAT and CDR2 FQNNGV. The V segment lost 3 bases and the J segment 1 base; nucleotides outside the gene matches: 5. CDR3 length: 15 residues. Written as DNA, the CDR3 is TGTGCCAGCAGCTTTGAAATAGCGGGGTCCTACGAGCAGTACTTC. Its translation is CASSFEIAGSYEQYF.

This clone was seen only a few times. The chain links TRBV6-5 to TRBJ1-1; D not resolved. Deletions cut 1 base from V and 3 bases from J, with 6 bases between. CDR3 length equals 13 residues. From germline, CDR1 is MNHEY and CDR2 SVGAGI. The CDR3 loop is CASSYWEDTEAFF. The CDR3 DNA follows: TGTGCCAGCAGTTACTGGGAAGACACTGAAGCTTTCTTT.

This sequence joins TRBV28 and TRBJ2-7; perhaps D is TRBD1 or TRBD2 (5 bases each). CDR1 and CDR2 from the germline V gene are MDHEN and SYDVKM. The CDR3 runs 12 residues. The germline V and J ends were trimmed by 7 bases and 5 bases, with 12 bases remaining between them. The CDR3 DNA reads TGTGCCAGCATAGGGGACGGCGACGAGCAGTACTTC. This translates into CASIGDGDEQYF.

The CDR3 region has the DNA TGTGCCAGCACCGGGACGGCTTACAATGAGCAGTTCTTC. Encoded protein: CASTGTAYNEQFF. This sequence joins TRBV11-2 and TRBJ2-1; D may correspond to TRBD1 or TRBD2 (5 bases each). The CDR3 totals 13 residues. V was clipped by 7 bases and J by 4 bases, with 11 bases between them. Germline assignment: CDR1 SGHAT and CDR2 FQNNGV.

The chain is built from TRBV4-2 and TRBJ2-7, with TRBD1 matching 9 bases. Germline loops: CDR1 LGHNA, CDR2 YNFKEQ. Trimming removed 0 bases from V and 7 bases from J; junction bases left unmatched: 7. This CDR3 region has 15 residues. CDR3 nucleotide sequence: TGTGCCAGCAGCCAAGAAACAGGGGGCTCGGGTGAGCAGTACTTC. Its translation: CASSQETGGSGEQYF.

The chain is built from TRBV19 and TRBJ1-5, with D perhaps TRBD1 (5 bases). Germline V gives CDR1 LNHDA, CDR2 SQIVND (reference sequence). V dropped 1 base and J dropped 7 bases, with 11 bases sitting between them. CDR3 length: 14 amino acids. The CDR3 loop is CASSIGGLGQPQHF. CDR3 coding DNA: TGTGCCAGTAGTATAGGGGGGTTGGGACAGCCCCAGCATTTT.

The CDR3 region has the DNA TGTGCCAGCAGCTTGGGGCTAGCGGGAACAGGGGAGCAGTACTTC. Its translation: CASSLGLAGTGEQYF. This chain uses TRBV7-9 with TRBJ2-7, with 9 bases that match TRBD2. This CDR3 has 15 residues. The V segment lost 3 bases and the J segment 7 bases; nucleotides outside the gene matches: 10. Germline V gives CDR1 SEHNR, CDR2 FQNEAQ (reference sequence).

The table lists this clone with a few counts. This sequence joins TRBV7-9 and TRBJ1-2; D gene uncertain. The ends were cut back, 1 base at V and 8 bases at J, with 11 bases in the middle. CDR1 is SEHNR, CDR2 FQNEAQ, per germline (reference sequence). The CDR3 sequence is 13 residues long. The CDR3 protein is CASSLDINIGYTF. The CDR3 nucleotides read TGTGCCAGCAGCTTAGATATTAATATCGGCTACACCTTC.

The V and J genes are TRBV27 and TRBJ2-2; 10 bases align to TRBD2. The CDR3 consists of 18 residues. Germline values: CDR1 MNHEY, CDR2 SMNVEV (reference sequence). Germline trimming cut 5 bases from V and 4 bases from J; bases unmatched to any gene: 13. The CDR3: CASSPTTLAGGGTGELFF. The CDR3 DNA sequence: TGTGCCAGCAGTCCAACGACCTTAGCGGGAGGAGGCACCGGGGAGCTGTTTTTT.

The chain carries TRBV18 and TRBJ2-1; D unclear. The CDR3 sequence is 13 residues long. V was cut by 2 bases and J by 4 bases, with 6 bases left in between. Germline assignment: CDR1 KGHSH and CDR2 LQKENI. Here the CDR3 DNA reads TGTGCCAGCTCACCAGTCAGGTACAATGAGCAGTTCTTC. This translates into CASSPVRYNEQFF. The whole variable domain, remainder taken from reference TRBV18 and TRBJ2-1, is NAGVMQNPRHLVRRRGQEARLRCSPMKGHSHVYWYRQLPEEGLKFMVYLQKENIIDESGMPKERFSAEFPKEGPSILRIQQVVRGDSAAYFCASSPVRYNEQFFGPGTRLTVL.

This clone turned up a few times. The genes are TRBV7-9 and TRBJ2-5; TRBD1 might be the D (6 bases). Germline CDR1 is SEHNR and CDR2 is FQNEAQ (reference sequence). V shed 10 bases and J shed 5 bases, with 14 bases lying between them. There are 12 residues in the CDR3. This chain's CDR3 is CATRDNGETQYF. The CDR3, as DNA: TGTGCCACCCGGGACAACGGGGAGACCCAGTACTTC.

The chain joins TRBV6-4 to TRBJ2-2; 11 bases agree with TRBD2. The CDR3 totals 15 residues. The junction had 3 bases not matched to a gene; V was cut back by 3 bases and J by 6 bases. CDR1 is MRHNA and CDR2 is SNTAGT in the germline V gene. This CDR3 reads CASSEIAGGPGELFF. The CDR3 DNA follows: TGTGCCAGCAGTGAAATAGCGGGAGGGCCCGGGGAGCTGTTTTTT.